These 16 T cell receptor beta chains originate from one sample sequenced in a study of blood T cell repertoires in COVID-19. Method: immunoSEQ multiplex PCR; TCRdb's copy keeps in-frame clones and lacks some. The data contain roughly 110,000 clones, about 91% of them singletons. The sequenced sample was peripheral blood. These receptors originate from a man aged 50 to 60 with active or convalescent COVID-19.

The CDR3 sequence is CASSFGRDTEAFF. The CDR3 nucleotides read TGCGCCAGCAGCTTCGGCCGGGACACTGAAGCTTTCTTT. The chain joins TRBV5-1 to TRBJ1-1; D call uncertain. The V and J ends lost 2 bases and 3 bases respectively, with 8 bases between them. This CDR3 region has 13 residues. In germline, CDR1 is SGHRS, CDR2 YFSETQ.

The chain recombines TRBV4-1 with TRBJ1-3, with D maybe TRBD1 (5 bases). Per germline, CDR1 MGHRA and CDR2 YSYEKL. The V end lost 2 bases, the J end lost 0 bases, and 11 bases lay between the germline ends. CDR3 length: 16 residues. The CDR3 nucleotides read TGCGCCAGCAGCCAAAGCAACAGGATCTCTGGAAACACCATATATTTT. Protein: CASSQSNRISGNTIYF.

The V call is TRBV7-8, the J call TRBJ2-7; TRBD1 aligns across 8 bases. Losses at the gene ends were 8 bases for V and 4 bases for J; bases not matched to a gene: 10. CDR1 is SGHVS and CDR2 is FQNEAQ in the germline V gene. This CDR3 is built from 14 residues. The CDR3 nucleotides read TGTGCCAGCGGCTACGCGGGACAGGTATACGAGCAGTACTTC. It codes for CASGYAGQVYEQYF.

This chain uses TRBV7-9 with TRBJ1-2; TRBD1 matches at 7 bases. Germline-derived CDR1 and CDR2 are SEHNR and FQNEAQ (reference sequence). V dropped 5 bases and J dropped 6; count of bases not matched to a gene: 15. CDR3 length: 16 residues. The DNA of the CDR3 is TGTGCCAGCAGCCGAGGGGACAGTCGTGGGGCCGATGGCTACACCTTC. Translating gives CASSRGDSRGADGYTF.

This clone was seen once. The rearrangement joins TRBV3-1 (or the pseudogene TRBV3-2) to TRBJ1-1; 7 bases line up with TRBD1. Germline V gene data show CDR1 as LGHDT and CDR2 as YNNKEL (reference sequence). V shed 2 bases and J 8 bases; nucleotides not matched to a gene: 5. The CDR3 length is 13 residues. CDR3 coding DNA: TGTGCCAGCAGCCAACAAGGGACAGCCGAAGCTTTCTTT. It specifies CASSQQGTAEAFF.

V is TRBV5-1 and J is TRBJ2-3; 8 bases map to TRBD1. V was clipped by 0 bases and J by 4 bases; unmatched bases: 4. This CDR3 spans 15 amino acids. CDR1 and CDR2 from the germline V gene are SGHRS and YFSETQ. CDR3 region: CASSLGGQGSDTQYF. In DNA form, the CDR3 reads TGCGCCAGCAGCTTGGGTGGACAGGGCTCAGATACGCAGTATTTT.

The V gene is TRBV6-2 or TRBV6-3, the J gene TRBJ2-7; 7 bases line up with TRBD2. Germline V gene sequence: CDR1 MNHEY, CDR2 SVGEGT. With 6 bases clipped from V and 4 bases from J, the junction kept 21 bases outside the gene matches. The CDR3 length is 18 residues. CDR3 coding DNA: TGTGCCAGCAGCGATCTAGGTTTTCTTTTGGGGGAGGGTTACGAGCAGTACTTC. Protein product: CASSDLGFLLGEGYEQYF.

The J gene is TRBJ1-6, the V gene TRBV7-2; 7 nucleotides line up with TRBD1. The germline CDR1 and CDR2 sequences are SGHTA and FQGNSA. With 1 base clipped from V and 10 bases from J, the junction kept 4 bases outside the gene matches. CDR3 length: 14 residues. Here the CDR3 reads CASSLGDSGSPLHF. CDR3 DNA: TGTGCCAGCAGCTTAGGGGACAGTGGATCACCCCTCCACTTT.

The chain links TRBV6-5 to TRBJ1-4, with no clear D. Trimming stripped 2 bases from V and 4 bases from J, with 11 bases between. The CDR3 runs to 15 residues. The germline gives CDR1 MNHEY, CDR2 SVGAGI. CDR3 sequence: CASSYVDSINEKLFF. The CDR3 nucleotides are TGTGCCAGCAGTTACGTAGACTCCATTAATGAAAAACTGTTTTTT.

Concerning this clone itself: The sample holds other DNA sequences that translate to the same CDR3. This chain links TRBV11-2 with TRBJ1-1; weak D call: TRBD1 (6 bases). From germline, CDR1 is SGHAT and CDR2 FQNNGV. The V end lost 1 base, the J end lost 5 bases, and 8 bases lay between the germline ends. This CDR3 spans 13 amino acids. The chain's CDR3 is CASSLVQGTEAFF. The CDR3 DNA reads TGTGCCAGCAGCTTAGTGCAGGGGACTGAAGCTTTCTTT.

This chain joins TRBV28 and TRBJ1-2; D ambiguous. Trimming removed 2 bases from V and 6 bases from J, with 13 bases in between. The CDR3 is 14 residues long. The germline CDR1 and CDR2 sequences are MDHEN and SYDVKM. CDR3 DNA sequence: TGTGCCAGCAGTTTAATAGCCACTGCTCATGGCTACACCTTC. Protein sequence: CASSLIATAHGYTF.

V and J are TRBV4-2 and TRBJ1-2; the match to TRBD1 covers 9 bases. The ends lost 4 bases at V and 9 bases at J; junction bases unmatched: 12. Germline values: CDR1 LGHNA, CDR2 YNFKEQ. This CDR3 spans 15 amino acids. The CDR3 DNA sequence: TGTGCCAGCAGCCCCCTGCCGGGACAGGGTAAAAGCTACACCTTC. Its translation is CASSPLPGQGKSYTF.

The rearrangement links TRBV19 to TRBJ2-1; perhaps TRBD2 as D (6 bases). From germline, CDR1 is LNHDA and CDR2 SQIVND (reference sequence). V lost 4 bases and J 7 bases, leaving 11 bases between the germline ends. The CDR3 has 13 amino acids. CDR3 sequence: CASSTGRGNEQFF. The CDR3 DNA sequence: TGTGCCAGTAGTACCGGCCGGGGGAATGAGCAGTTCTTC.

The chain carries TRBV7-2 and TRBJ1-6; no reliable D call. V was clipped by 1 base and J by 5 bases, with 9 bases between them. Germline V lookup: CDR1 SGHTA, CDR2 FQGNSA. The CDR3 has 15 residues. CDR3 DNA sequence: TGTGCCAGCAGCTTAGGCAGGATCGATAATTCACCCCTCCACTTT. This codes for CASSLGRIDNSPLHF.

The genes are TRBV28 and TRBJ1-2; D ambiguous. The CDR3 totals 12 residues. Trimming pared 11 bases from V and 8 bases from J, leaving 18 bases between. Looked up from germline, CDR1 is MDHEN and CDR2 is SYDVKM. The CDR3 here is CAAGLPMGGYTF. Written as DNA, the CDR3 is TGTGCCGCGGGTCTGCCCATGGGGGGCTACACCTTC.

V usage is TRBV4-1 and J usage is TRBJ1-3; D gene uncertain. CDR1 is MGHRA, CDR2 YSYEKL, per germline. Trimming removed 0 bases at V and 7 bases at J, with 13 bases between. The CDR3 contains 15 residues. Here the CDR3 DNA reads TGCGCCAGCAGCCAAGAGGCAGCTTGGGCCAACACCATATATTTT. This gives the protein CASSQEAAWANTIYF.